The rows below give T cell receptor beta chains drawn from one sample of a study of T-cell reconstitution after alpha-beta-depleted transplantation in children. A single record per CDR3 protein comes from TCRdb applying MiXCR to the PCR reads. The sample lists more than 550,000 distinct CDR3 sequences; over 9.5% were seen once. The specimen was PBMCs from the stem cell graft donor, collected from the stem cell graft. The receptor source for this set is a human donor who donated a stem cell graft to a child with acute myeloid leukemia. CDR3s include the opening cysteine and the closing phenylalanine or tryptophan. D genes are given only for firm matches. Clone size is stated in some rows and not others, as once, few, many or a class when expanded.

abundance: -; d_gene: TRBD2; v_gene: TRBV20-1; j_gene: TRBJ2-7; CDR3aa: CSAGGTSGRRYTYEQYF; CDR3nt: TGCAGTGCCGGGGGGACTAGCGGGCGCCGGTACACCTACGAGCAGTACTTC
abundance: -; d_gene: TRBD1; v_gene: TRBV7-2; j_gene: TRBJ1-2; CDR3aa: CASSVRGQTNYGYTF; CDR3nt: TGTGCCAGCAGCGTCAGGGGACAGACAAACTATGGCTACACCTTC
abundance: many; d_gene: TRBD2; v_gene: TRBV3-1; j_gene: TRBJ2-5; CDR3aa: CASSQGLTSGSETQYF; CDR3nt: TGTGCCAGCAGCCAAGGCCTAACTAGCGGGAGTGAGACCCAGTACTTC
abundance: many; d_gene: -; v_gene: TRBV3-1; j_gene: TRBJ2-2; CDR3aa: CASSPFDSGELFF; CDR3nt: TGTGCCAGCAGCCCTTTTGATTCCGGGGAGCTGTTTTTT
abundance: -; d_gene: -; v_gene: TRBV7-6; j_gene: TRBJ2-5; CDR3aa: CASSLLGGEETQYF; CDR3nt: TGTGCCAGCAGCTTACTAGGCGGGGAAGAGACCCAGTACTTC
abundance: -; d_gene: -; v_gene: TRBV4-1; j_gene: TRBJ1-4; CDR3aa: CASSLGGEEKLFF; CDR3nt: TGCGCCAGCAGCCTAGGGGGGGAGGAAAAACTGTTTTTT
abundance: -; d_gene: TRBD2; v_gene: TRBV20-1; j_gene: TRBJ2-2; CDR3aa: CSARTSGSSSAGELFF; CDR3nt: TGCAGTGCTAGAACTAGCGGGAGTTCATCTGCCGGGGAGCTGTTTTTT
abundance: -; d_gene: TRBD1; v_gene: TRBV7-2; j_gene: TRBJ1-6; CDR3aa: CASSSRRQGAYNSPLHF; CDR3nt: TGTGCCAGCAGCTCACGCCGACAGGGGGCCTATAATTCACCCCTCCACTTT
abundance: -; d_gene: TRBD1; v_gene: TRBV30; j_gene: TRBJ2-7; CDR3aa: CAWSDGTVLYEQYF; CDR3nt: TGTGCCTGGAGTGACGGGACAGTTCTCTACGAGCAGTACTTC
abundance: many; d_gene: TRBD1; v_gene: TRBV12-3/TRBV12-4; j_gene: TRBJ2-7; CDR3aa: CASSLRDRGNEQYF; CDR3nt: TGTGCCAGCAGTTTAAGGGACAGGGGAAACGAGCAGTACTTC
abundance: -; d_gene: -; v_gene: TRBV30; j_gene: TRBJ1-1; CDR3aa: CAWSGYRQRAAIMNTEAFF; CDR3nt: TGTGCCTGGAGTGGCTACAGACAGAGAGCGGCAATCATGAACACTGAAGCTTTCTTT
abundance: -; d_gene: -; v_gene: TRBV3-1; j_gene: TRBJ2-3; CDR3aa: CASSQVWRGVTDTQYF; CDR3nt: TGTGCCAGCAGCCAAGTCTGGCGGGGAGTGACAGATACGCAGTATTTT
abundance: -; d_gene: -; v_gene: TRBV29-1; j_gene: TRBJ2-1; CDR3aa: CSVENPRVRGYNEQFF; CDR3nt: TGCAGCGTCGAAAACCCCAGGGTTAGGGGTTACAATGAGCAGTTCTTC
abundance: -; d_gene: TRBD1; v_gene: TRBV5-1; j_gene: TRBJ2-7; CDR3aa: CASRSGTASRGQYF; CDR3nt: TGCGCCAGCAGATCCGGGACAGCATCCAGAGGCCAGTACTTC
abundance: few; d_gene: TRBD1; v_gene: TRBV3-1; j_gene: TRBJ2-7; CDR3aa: CASSYGQGAPYEQYF; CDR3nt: TGTGCCAGCAGCTACGGACAGGGGGCTCCCTACGAGCAGTACTTC
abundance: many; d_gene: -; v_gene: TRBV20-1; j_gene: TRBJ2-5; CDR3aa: CSAPGTDFVETQYF; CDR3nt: TGCAGTGCACCCGGGACCGATTTTGTGGAGACCCAGTACTTC
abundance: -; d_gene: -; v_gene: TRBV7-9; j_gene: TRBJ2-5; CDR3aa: CASSWGGQQETQYF; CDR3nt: TGTGCCAGCAGCTGGGGCGGACAACAAGAGACCCAGTACTTC
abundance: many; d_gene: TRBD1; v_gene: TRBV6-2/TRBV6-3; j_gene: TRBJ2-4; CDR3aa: CASSGQGLGKNIQYF; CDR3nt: TGTGCCAGCAGCGGACAGGGATTGGGCAAAAACATTCAGTACTTC
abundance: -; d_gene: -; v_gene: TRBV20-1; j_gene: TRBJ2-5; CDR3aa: CSARGQGGQETQYF; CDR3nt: TGCAGTGCTAGAGGGCAGGGTGGACAAGAGACCCAGTACTTC
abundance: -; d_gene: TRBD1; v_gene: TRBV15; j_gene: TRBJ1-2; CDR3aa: CATSRVGQGQNYGYTF; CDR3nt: TGTGCCACCAGCAGAGTTGGACAGGGGCAGAACTATGGCTACACCTTC
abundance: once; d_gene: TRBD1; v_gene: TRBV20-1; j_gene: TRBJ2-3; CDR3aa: CSAPPRQGRTDTQYF; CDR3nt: TGCAGTGCTCCCCCCAGACAGGGTCGCACAGATACGCAGTATTTT
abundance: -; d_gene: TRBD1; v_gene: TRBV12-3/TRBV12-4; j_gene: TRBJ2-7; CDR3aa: CASSPPGQGSEQYF; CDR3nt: TGTGCCAGCAGCCCCCCGGGACAGGGGAGCGAGCAGTACTTC
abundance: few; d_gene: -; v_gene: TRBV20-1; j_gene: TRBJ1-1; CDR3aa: CSARYQGDTEAFF; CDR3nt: TGCAGTGCTAGGTATCAGGGTGACACTGAAGCTTTCTTT
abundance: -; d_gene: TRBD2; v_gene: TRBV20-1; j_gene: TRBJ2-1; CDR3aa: CSASFLSSGEGEQFF; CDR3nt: TGCAGTGCTAGTTTTCTGTCTAGCGGAGAGGGCGAGCAGTTCTTC
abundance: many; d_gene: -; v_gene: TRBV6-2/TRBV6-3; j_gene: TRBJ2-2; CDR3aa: CASSLAASIAGELFF; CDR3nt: TGTGCCAGCAGTCTAGCAGCGTCGATTGCCGGGGAGCTGTTTTTT
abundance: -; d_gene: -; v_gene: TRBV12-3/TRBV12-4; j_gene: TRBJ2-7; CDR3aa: CASSTKGGEQYF; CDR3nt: TGTGCCAGCAGTACTAAAGGTGGCGAGCAGTACTTC
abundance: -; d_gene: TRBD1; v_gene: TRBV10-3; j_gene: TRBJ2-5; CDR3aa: CAISPGQGEETQYF; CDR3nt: TGTGCCATCAGTCCCGGACAGGGAGAAGAGACCCAGTACTTC
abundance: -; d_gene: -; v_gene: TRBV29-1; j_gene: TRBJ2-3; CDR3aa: CSVGTETDTQYF; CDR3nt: TGCAGCGTTGGGACAGAAACAGATACGCAGTATTTT
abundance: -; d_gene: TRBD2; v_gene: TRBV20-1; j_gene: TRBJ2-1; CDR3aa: CSARPRLASYNEQFF; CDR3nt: TGCAGTGCTAGACCAAGACTAGCCTCCTACAATGAGCAGTTCTTC
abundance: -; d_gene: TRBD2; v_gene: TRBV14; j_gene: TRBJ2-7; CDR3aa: CASSPLGLAVYEQYF; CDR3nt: TGTGCCAGCAGCCCATTGGGACTAGCGGTTTACGAGCAGTACTTC
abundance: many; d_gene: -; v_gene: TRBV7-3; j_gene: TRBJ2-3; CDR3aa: CASSLDPFTTPDTQYF; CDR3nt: TGTGCCAGCAGCTTAGACCCCTTCACCACACCAGATACGCAGTATTTT
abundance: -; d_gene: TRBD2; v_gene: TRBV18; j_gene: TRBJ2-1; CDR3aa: CASSPGTSGIVLYEQFF; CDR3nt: TGTGCCAGCTCACCAGGGACTAGCGGGATAGTTTTGTATGAGCAGTTCTTC
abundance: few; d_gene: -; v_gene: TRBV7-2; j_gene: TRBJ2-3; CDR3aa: CASSSIAGVPGTDTQYF; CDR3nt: TGTGCCAGCAGTTCTATAGCAGGTGTCCCGGGCACAGATACGCAGTATTTT
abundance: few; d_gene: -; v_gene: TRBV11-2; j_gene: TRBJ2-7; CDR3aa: CASSGTQGVVGQYF; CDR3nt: TGTGCCAGCAGCGGGACCCAGGGTGTTGTAGGGCAGTACTTC
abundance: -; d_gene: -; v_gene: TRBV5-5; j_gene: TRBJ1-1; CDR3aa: CASSLGGTPNTEAFF; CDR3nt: TGTGCCAGCAGCTTGGGCGGGACACCAAACACTGAAGCTTTCTTT
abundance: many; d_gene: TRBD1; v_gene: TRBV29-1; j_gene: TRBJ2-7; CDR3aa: CSVDRAPFF; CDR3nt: TGCAGCGTGGACAGGGCGCCCTTTTTC
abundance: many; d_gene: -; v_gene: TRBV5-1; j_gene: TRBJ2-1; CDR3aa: CASSFHNEQFF; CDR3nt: TGCGCCAGCAGCTTTCACAATGAGCAGTTCTTC
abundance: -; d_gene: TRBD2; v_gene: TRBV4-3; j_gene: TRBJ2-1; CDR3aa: CASSQGLAGTYNEQFF; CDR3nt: TGCGCCAGCAGCCAAGGACTAGCGGGAACCTACAATGAGCAGTTCTTC
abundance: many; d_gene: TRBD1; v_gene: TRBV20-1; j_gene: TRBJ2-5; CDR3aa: CSARGDRLQETQYF; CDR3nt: TGCAGTGCTAGAGGGGACAGGCTTCAAGAGACCCAGTACTTC
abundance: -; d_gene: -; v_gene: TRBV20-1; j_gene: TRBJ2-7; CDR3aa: CSARAGPSREQYF; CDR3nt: TGCAGTGCTAGAGCCGGGCCCAGCCGGGAGCAGTACTTC
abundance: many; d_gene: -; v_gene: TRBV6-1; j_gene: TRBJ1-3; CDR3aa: CATCNSGNTIYF; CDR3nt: TGTGCCACCTGTAACTCTGGAAACACCATATATTTT